The clone carrying this T cell receptor (beta chain) was detected once. The record originates from a study of blood T cell repertoires in COVID-19. CDR1 and CDR2 from the germline V gene are SGHAT and FQNNGV. The trim removed 5 bases at V and 6 bases at J, leaving 7 bases unmatched. The CDR3 is 16 amino acids. Methods used by the authors: From reference gene primer amplification, estimates of nucleated cell counts were derived. TCRdb's copy holds only in-frame clones and misses some; the assay was immunoSEQ multiplex PCR. V, J and clone size derive from that table, while D and trimming were established from the DNA sequence. The sample has roughly 220,000 clones; around 84% are singletons.

The origin of this receptor is a woman in her thirties or forties who had recovered from COVID-19. The sequenced sample consisted of PBMCs or T cells enriched from blood (not recorded which). The gene calls are TRBV11-2 and TRBJ2-2; TRBD2 aligns across 12 bases. Written as DNA, the CDR3 is TGTGCCAGCAGCCCTCTAGCGGGAGGGCGTGCCGGGGAGCTGTTTTTT. It translates to CASSPLAGGRAGELFF.